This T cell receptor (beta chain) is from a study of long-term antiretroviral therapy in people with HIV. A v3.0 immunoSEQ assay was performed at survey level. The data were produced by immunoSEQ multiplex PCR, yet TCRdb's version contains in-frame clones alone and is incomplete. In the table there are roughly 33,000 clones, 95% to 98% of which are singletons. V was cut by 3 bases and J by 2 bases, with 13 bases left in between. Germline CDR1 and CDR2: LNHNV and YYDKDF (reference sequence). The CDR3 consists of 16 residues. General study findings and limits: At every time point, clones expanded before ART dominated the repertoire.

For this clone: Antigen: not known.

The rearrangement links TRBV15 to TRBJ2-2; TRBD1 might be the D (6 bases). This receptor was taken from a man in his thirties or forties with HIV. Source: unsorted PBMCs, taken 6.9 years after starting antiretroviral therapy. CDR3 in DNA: TGTGCCACCAGCAGCTACAGGGACGTAAACACCGGGGAGCTGTTTTTT. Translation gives CATSSYRDVNTGELFF.